This T cell receptor beta chain was sequenced in a study of early T cells in non-severe SARS-CoV-2 infection. Whole-study context: Chains stayed unpaired after sequencing of bulk RNA from unsorted whole blood. Study-wide results and limits: The VDJdb matching leaned toward anti-spike CD8 responses and overlooked private and CD4 specificities.

Unique molecular identifiers were added to individual cDNA molecules. Via MiXCR, TCRdb re-called the 5' RACE reads, giving one row per CDR3 protein. The sample holds tens of thousands of distinct CDR3 sequences, around 6.6% seen once. The CDR3 extends over 14 amino acids. CDR1 and CDR2 from the germline V gene are SGDLS and YYNGEE. V was pared by 4 bases and J by 1 base, with 11 bases between. With regard to this clonotype: The antigen remains unidentified.

The source material was whole blood, sampled at baseline. The source is an adult who was a healthcare worker with PCR-confirmed SARS-CoV-2 infection or an uninfected control (not recorded which). This rearrangement joins TRBV9 to TRBJ1-1; no firm D call. The CDR3 nucleotides read TGTGCCAGCAGCTCAGACTCCAGGAACACTGAAGCTTTCTTT. It encodes CASSSDSRNTEAFF.